This T cell receptor beta chain was found in a study of shared clonotypes between healthy human individuals. It was CD45RO-negative cells, positively selected for CCR7, that made up naive CD8 cells, with terminally differentiated effector memory CD45RA+ cells excluded. Every donor was a Caucasian adult from Nashville, Tennessee. Per germline, CDR1 SQVTM and CDR2 ANQGSEA. The V gene end was trimmed by 3 bases and the J gene end by 0 bases; junction bases not matched to a gene: 4. This CDR3 spans 16 amino acids. This table comes from immunoSEQ multiplex PCR, and its TCRdb copy is limited to in-frame clones, with some not included. The data hold roughly 1,800,000 clones, with just under 95% observed a single time.

The sequence derives from a man aged 18 to 29 in good health. This chain connects TRBV29-1 to TRBJ2-6; TRBD1 matches 8 bases. The specimen was naive CD8+ T cells sorted from blood. In DNA, the CDR3 is TGCAGCGTTGAGGGGACAGGCTTCTCTGGGGCCAACGTCCTGACTTTC. This codes for CSVEGTGFSGANVLTF.